These 23 T cell receptor beta chains were all obtained from the same sample, sequenced in a study of read filtering for tumor transcriptome and immune sequencing. From about 0.4 ug of RNA, a library with molecular barcoded alpha/delta and beta/gamma adaptors was made. TCRdb reanalysed the reads using MiXCR and keeps one entry per CDR3 protein. The sample includes roughly 130,000 distinct CDR3 sequences, roughly 13% of them seen just once. Source material: a population of CD138-negative cells sorted from bone marrow. Receptors were obtained from a donor aged 40 or older with multiple myeloma.

This clonotype was detected ten times or more. The chain joins TRBV3-1 to TRBJ2-1; no reliable D call. Per germline, CDR1 LGHDT and CDR2 YNNKEL (reference sequence). CDR3 length: 11 amino acids. Trimming cost V 0 bases and J 9 bases, with 3 bases left between them. The CDR3 sequence is CASSQEGEQFF. The CDR3 DNA follows: TGTGCCAGCAGCCAAGAGGGTGAGCAGTTCTTC.

This clonotype has just a few counts. The chain carries TRBV4-1 and TRBJ2-3, with a weak D call TRBD1 (6 bases). V lost 1 base and J 4 bases, leaving 12 bases between the germline ends. Germline V gene sequence: CDR1 MGHRA, CDR2 YSYEKL. The CDR3 contains 15 residues. CDR3 bases: TGCGCCAGCAGCCAAGTGGGGGCCCTACCAGATACGCAGTATTTT. Translation gives CASSQVGALPDTQYF.

This clonotype has at least ten counts. The chain has TRBV19 and TRBJ2-6; 9 bases fit TRBD1. The CDR3 spans 17 residues. With 3 bases clipped from V and 3 bases from J, the junction kept 6 bases outside the gene matches. The germline CDR1 and CDR2 sequences are LNHDA and SQIVND (reference sequence). CDR3 sequence (DNA): TGTGCCAGTAGTATCACGGGACAGGGTTATGGGGCCAACGTCCTGACTTTC. Amino acids: CASSITGQGYGANVLTF. Full variable domain (remainder filled in from reference TRBV19 and TRBJ2-6): DGGITQSPKYLFRKEGQNVTLSCEQNLNHDAMYWYRQDPGQGLRLIYYSQIVNDFQKGDIAEGYSVSREKKESFPLTVTSAQKNPTAFYLCASSITGQGYGANVLTFGAGSRLTVL.

A few counts support this clonotype. The chain joins TRBV3-1 to TRBJ2-2; tentatively, D is TRBD2 (6 bases). The length of the CDR3 is 15 residues. Germline CDR1 is LGHDT and CDR2 is YNNKEL (reference sequence). V gave up 4 bases and J gave up 4 bases, with 13 bases separating them. For the CDR3, the DNA is TGTGCCAGCAGCCCCAGACTAGTTGGCACCGGGGAGCTGTTTTTT. Amino acid sequence: CASSPRLVGTGELFF.

This clonotype was detected many times. This chain joins TRBV3-1 and TRBJ1-1, with D possibly TRBD1 on 5 matching bases. V lost 3 bases and J lost 0, with 5 bases in between. CDR3 length: 13 residues. The germline V gene encodes CDR1 LGHDT and CDR2 YNNKEL (reference sequence). Here the CDR3 DNA reads TGTGCCAGCAGCCAGGGGCTGAACACTGAAGCTTTCTTT. Its protein product is CASSQGLNTEAFF.

This clonotype was recorded a few times. This chain joins TRBV19 and TRBJ2-1; D might be TRBD2 (7 bases). V lost 3 bases, J lost 5 bases, and 14 bases lay in between. The CDR3 length is 15 residues. Germline lookup yields CDR1 LNHDA and CDR2 SQIVND (reference sequence). In DNA, the CDR3 is TGTGCCAGTAGTATGGGTGCGGGGGCCCACAATGAGCAGTTCTTC. It codes for CASSMGAGAHNEQFF.

This clonotype was detected a few times. V is TRBV5-1 and J is TRBJ2-2; 7 bases are shared with TRBD2. V trimming: 5 bases; J trimming: 4 bases; junction bases outside the gene matches: 5. This CDR3 is 14 amino acids long. The germline V gene has CDR1 SGHRS and CDR2 YFSETQ. In DNA, the CDR3 is TGCGCCAGCAGAGGCGGGGGTCGCACCGGGGAGCTGTTTTTT. This codes for CASRGGGRTGELFF. Supplemented by reference TRBV5-1 and TRBJ2-2, the full variable domain reads KAGVTQTPRYLIKTRGQQVTLSCSPISGHRSVSWYQQTPGQGLQFLFEYFSETQRNKGNFPGRFSGRQFSNSRSEMNVSTLELGDSALYLCASRGGGRTGELFFGEGSRLTVL.

Concerning this clonotype itself: One base away lies a much larger clone, so this may be a sequencing read error. The V and J genes are TRBV10-2 and TRBJ2-2; D remains unclear. Germline CDR1 WSHSY, CDR2 SAAADI. This CDR3 comprises 14 residues. Trimming left V 5 bases short and J 7 bases short, with 14 bases between. The CDR3 nucleotides read TGCGCCAGCAGTTTCACGCACACGAGCGGGGAGCTGTTTTTT. It yields the protein CASSFTHTSGELFF.

This clonotype was counted ten times or more. This chain's CDR3 is CATISGRRITGELFF. The CDR3 coding sequence is TGTGCCACCATTAGCGGGAGGAGGATCACCGGGGAGCTGTTTTTT. The chain carries TRBV28 and TRBJ2-2; TRBD2 matches 10 bases. Germline CDR1 is MDHEN and CDR2 is SYDVKM. The J segment lost 4 bases and the V segment lost 10 bases, leaving 9 bases of the junction unmatched. The CDR3 contains 15 residues.

In this sample, this clonotype turned up many times. This chain connects TRBV7-9 to TRBJ1-6; perhaps TRBD1 as D (5 bases). The CDR3 runs 16 residues. V lost 5 bases, J lost 5 bases, and 16 bases lay in between. CDR1 is SEHNR, CDR2 FQNEAQ, per germline (reference sequence). The CDR3 DNA reads as TGTGCCAGCAGCGATCGGGGACCGCGAAATAATTCACCCCTCCACTTT. It is translated as CASSDRGPRNNSPLHF.

At least ten counts were recorded for this clonotype. The chain couples TRBV11-3 to TRBJ2-1; possibly TRBD1 for D (6 bases). The germline CDR1 and CDR2 sequences are SGHNT and YENEEA. Between the trimmed V and J ends, which lost 5 bases and 9 bases, there was a span of 20 bases. This CDR3 spans 15 amino acids. CDR3 nucleotides: TGTGCCAGCAGCGAACAGGGATACGAGGGCTCTGAGCAGTTCTTC. Translating it yields CASSEQGYEGSEQFF.

The rearrangement links TRBV20-1 to TRBJ2-2; D not certain. CDR3 length: 14 residues. V was clipped by 3 bases and J by 0 bases, with 8 bases between them. The germline V gene encodes CDR1 DFQATT and CDR2 SNEGSKA (reference sequence). The CDR3 region has the DNA TGCAGTGCTAGCTTGGAGACGAACACCGGGGAGCTGTTTTTT. This gives the protein CSASLETNTGELFF.

This clonotype has ten or more counts. J is TRBJ1-1 and V is TRBV12-3 or TRBV12-4; D unclear. CDR3 length equals 14 residues. Trimming cost V 4 bases and J 2 bases, with 11 bases left between them. This chain's CDR3 is CASSSDGQNTEAFF. Written as DNA, the CDR3 is TGTGCCAGCAGTTCAGACGGTCAAAACACTGAAGCTTTCTTT.

The CDR3 nucleotides read TGTGCCAGCTGCCCGGGACAGGGGCATAATTCACCCCTCCACTTT. It codes for CASCPGQGHNSPLHF. The rearrangement uses TRBV18 and TRBJ1-6; 10 nucleotides match TRBD1. J gave up 5 bases and V 7 bases, and 5 bases lay outside the gene matches. CDR1 KGHSH and CDR2 LQKENI come from the germline V gene. The CDR3 runs to 15 residues.

This clonotype was observed at least ten times. V is TRBV3-1 and J is TRBJ2-3; 9 bases agree with TRBD2. This CDR3 contains 14 residues. Per the germline V gene, CDR1 is LGHDT and CDR2 is YNNKEL (reference sequence). The junction had 3 bases not matched to a gene; V was cut back by 2 bases and J by 6 bases. In DNA, the CDR3 is TGTGCCAGCAGCCAAATACTAGCGGGCGATACGCAGTATTTT. Its protein product is CASSQILAGDTQYF.

This clonotype was seen many times. The chain is built from TRBV29-1 and TRBJ2-1, with 7 bases identical to TRBD2. CDR1 and CDR2 (germline): SQVTM, ANQGSEA. The CDR3 totals 13 residues. V lost 7 bases to trimming and J lost 1 base; unmatched junction nucleotides: 4. The CDR3 sequence: CSGTAGSYNEQFF. The CDR3 DNA reads as TGCAGCGGAACAGCGGGGTCCTACAATGAGCAGTTCTTC.

This clonotype has a count of ten or more. CDR3: CASSASGGLYEQYF. The CDR3 DNA is TGTGCCAGCAGCGCCAGCGGGGGCCTCTACGAGCAGTACTTC. This sequence joins TRBV7-2 and TRBJ2-7, with 8 bases identical to TRBD2. The germline V gene encodes CDR1 SGHTA and CDR2 FQGNSA. This CDR3 has 14 amino acids. Unmatched junction bases numbered 6, after V lost 5 bases and J lost 3 bases.

This clonotype was counted ten times or more. The chain carries TRBV5-1 and TRBJ2-3; D not certain. The CDR3 length is 14 residues. Trimming stripped 4 bases from V and 0 bases from J, with 9 bases between. The V gene's germline CDR1 is SGHRS and CDR2 YFSETQ. Written as DNA, the CDR3 is TGCGCCAGCAGCCTCCCAGATAGCACAGATACGCAGTATTTT. The encoded protein is CASSLPDSTDTQYF.

This clonotype was seen a handful of times. J is TRBJ2-2 and V is TRBV5-1, with 12 nucleotides matching TRBD2. The V and J ends lost 3 bases and 0 bases, in that order; junction bases with no gene match: 3. Germline V lookup: CDR1 SGHRS, CDR2 YFSETQ. The CDR3 is made up of 17 amino acids. The CDR3 DNA reads as TGCGCCAGCAGCTGGACTAGCGGGAACGCGAACACCGGGGAGCTGTTTTTT. It yields the protein CASSWTSGNANTGELFF.

This clonotype has a count of ten or more. The chain's CDR3 is CSVVLGAELFF. The CDR3 region has the DNA TGCAGCGTTGTATTGGGGGCTGAGCTGTTTTTT. V gene TRBV29-1 combines with J gene TRBJ2-2; maybe TRBD1 (6 bases). The ends were cut back, 4 bases at V and 11 bases at J, with 11 bases in the middle. Per the germline V gene, CDR1 is SQVTM and CDR2 is ANQGSEA. This CDR3 is 11 amino acids long.

This clonotype turned up a few times. It is likely a read error, because the conserved phenylalanine at the end of the CDR3 is missing. This rearrangement joins TRBV18 to TRBJ2-2, with TRBD1 matching 7 bases. This CDR3 comprises 15 residues. Germline CDR1 and CDR2: KGHSH and LQKENI. The CDR3 protein is CPSSLGQENAGELFS. The CDR3 nucleotides read TGTCCCAGCTCCTTAGGACAGGAGAACGCCGGGGAGCTGTTTTCT.

This clonotype was seen at least ten times. CDR3 sequence (DNA): TGTGCCAGCAGCTCTTTAGCGGGAGGGAATGCCGGGGAGCTGTTTTTT. Its protein product is CASSSLAGGNAGELFF. The chain employs TRBV7-2 and TRBJ2-2; 11 nucleotides align to TRBD2. V gave up 4 bases and J gave up 6 bases; unmatched junction bases: 7. Germline V gene sequence: CDR1 SGHTA, CDR2 FQGNSA. The CDR3 has 16 amino acids. Based on the CDR3 plus reference TRBV7-2 and TRBJ2-2, the full variable domain is GAGVSQSPSNKVTEKGKDVELRCDPISGHTALYWYRQSLGQGLEFLIYFQGNSAPDKSGLPSDRFSAERTGGSVSTLTIQRTQQEDSAVYLCASSSLAGGNAGELFFGEGSRLTVL.

This clonotype has a count of ten or more. The rearrangement uses TRBV12-3 or TRBV12-4 and TRBJ2-1; D might be TRBD2 (5 bases). The CDR3 consists of 14 residues. The V end was cut by 4 bases, the J end by 8 bases, with 15 bases between. CDR3 DNA: TGTGCCAGCAGTTCAGCGGAGTCCGGGGATGAGCAGTTCTTC. This sequence encodes CASSSAESGDEQFF.